This note documents a single T cell receptor (beta chain) sequence. The V end lost 8 bases, the J end lost 2 bases, and 13 bases lay between the germline ends. The germline gives CDR1 MNHEY, CDR2 SMNVEV (reference sequence). The CDR3 has 14 residues. As handled by the study authors: Estimation of nucleated cell counts relied on the amplification of reference gene primers. Some clones are missing from TCRdb's copy, which holds only in-frame ones; the method was immunoSEQ multiplex PCR. V, J and clone size were drawn from that table, and D and trimming were deduced from the DNA. The top ten hold 9.5% to 13% of the sample, which has 95,000 to 100,000 clones, over 75% seen once. The source of the sample is a study of blood T cell repertoires in COVID-19. Study in general: The United States, Italy and Spain provided the acute and convalescent COVID-19 samples. Sample material is recorded as cDNA or gDNA derived from T cells, B-cell-depleted T cells, or PBMCs.

The chain recombines TRBV27 with TRBJ2-1, with D possibly TRBD2 on 7 matching bases. This clonotype was obtained from a woman aged 25 to 39 with acute or convalescent COVID-19. The sequenced sample was peripheral blood. The CDR3 loop reads CASGEGGAYNEQFF. DNA of the CDR3: TGTGCCAGCGGCGAAGGGGGGGCCTACAATGAGCAGTTCTTC.